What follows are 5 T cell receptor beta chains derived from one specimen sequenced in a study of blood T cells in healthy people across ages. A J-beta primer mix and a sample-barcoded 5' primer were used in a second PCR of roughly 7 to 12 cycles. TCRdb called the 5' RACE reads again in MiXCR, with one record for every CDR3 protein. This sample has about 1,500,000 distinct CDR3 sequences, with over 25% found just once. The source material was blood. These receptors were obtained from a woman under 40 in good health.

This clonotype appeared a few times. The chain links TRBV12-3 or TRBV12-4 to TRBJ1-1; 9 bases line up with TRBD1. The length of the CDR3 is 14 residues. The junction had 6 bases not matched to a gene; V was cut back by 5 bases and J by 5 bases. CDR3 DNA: TGTGCCAGCAGTGCCGACAGGGGGGAGACTGAAGCTTTCTTT. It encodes CASSADRGETEAFF.

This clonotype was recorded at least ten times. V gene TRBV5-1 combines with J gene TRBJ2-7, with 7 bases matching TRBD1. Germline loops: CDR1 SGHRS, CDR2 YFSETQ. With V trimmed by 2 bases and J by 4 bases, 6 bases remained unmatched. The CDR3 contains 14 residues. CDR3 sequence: CASSLYRGPYEQYF. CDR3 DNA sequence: TGCGCCAGCAGCTTATACAGGGGACCGTACGAGCAGTACTTC.

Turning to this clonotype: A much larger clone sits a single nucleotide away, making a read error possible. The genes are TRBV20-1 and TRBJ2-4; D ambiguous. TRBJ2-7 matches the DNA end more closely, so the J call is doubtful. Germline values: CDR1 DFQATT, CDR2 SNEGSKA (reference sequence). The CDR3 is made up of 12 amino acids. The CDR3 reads CSASVGRYEQYF. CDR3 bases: TGCAGTGCTAGTGTAGGCAGGTACGAGCAGTACTTC.

CDR3: CASSQGTRDQETQYF. CDR3 sequence (DNA): TGCGCCAGCAGCCAGGGGACTCGGGACCAAGAGACCCAGTACTTC. This sequence joins TRBV4-1 and TRBJ2-5; maybe TRBD2 (6 bases). The V gene lost 3 bases and the J gene lost 0 bases, with 11 bases spanning the gap. The germline V gene encodes CDR1 MGHRA and CDR2 YSYEKL. The CDR3 is 15 amino acids.

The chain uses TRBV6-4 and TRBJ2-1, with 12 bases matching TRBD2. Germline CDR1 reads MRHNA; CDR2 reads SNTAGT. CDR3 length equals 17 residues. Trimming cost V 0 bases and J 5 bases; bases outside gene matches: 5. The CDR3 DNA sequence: TGTGCCAGCAGTGACTCGACCCTAGCGGGGGGGAACAATGAGCAGTTCTTC. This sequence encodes CASSDSTLAGGNNEQFF.